The rows below give T cell receptor beta chains drawn from one sample of a study of Ad26.COV2.S vaccination and SARS-CoV-2 variants. Clones were read by immunoSEQ multiplex PCR, and TCRdb kept only the in-frame ones, dropping some. The repertoire holds 250,000 or so clones, with roughly nine tenths as singletons. Sequencing was performed on peripheral blood, taken in a trial of Ad26.COV2.S vaccine versus placebo. Receptors were obtained from a person between 18 and 65 years old who received the Ad26.COV2.S COVID-19 vaccine or a placebo. Both conserved end residues are part of each CDR3. The order of the fields is D gene, V gene, J gene, CDR3 length, clone size, CDR3 DNA, CDR3 protein. D genes are given only for firm matches. Clone size appears in some rows only: once, few, many, or a class for an expanded clone.

>TRBD1|TRBV9|TRBJ2-5|18|.
TGTGCCAGCAGCGTTCAAACCCCGACAGGGGGCGTGGGAGAGACCCAGTACTTC
CASSVQTPTGGVGETQYF
>TRBD2|TRBV18|TRBJ2-3|16|.
TGTGCCAGCTCAATCGGGACTAGCGGGGGTTTAGATACGCAGTATTTT
CASSIGTSGGLDTQYF
>TRBD1|TRBV7-2|TRBJ1-6|15|.
TGTGCCAGCAGCATCCAGGGGGGCTATAATTCACCCCTCCACTTT
CASSIQGGYNSPLHF
>.|TRBV7-2|TRBJ2-3|15|.
TGTGCCAGCAGCAAGAGACTGGCTGGAGGAGATACGCAGTATTTT
CASSKRLAGGDTQYF
>.|TRBV10-3|TRBJ2-3|16|.
TGTGCCATTCGATCAGTAAGCGGAGGAGGAACAGATACGCAGTATTTT
CAIRSVSGGGTDTQYF
>TRBD2|TRBV20-1|TRBJ2-7|14|once
TGCAGTGCTAGTATTGGCGGGGGGGTTTTCGAGCAGTACTTC
CSASIGGGVFEQYF
>.|TRBV2|TRBJ1-1|11|.
TGTGCCAGCCAAGACCCCGGTGAAGCTTTCTTT
CASQDPGEAFF
>.|TRBV5-4|TRBJ2-5|15|.
TGTGCCAGCAGCTTGGAGCGGCCGACCCAAGAGACCCAGTACTTC
CASSLERPTQETQYF
>.|TRBV9|TRBJ2-5|15|few
TGTGCCAGCACCCAGCAACCCCAGGGTGGGGAGACCCAGTACTTC
CASTQQPQGGETQYF
>.|TRBV4-3|TRBJ1-4|16|.
TGCGCCAGCAGCCAAGTTCACACGGGAACTAATGAAAAACTGTTTTTT
CASSQVHTGTNEKLFF
>TRBD1|TRBV6-5|TRBJ1-1|16|.
TGTGCCAGCAGTTACCTAACCAGGGGGTACAACACTGAAGCTTTCTTT
CASSYLTRGYNTEAFF
>TRBD2|TRBV4-1|TRBJ2-1|16|.
TGCGCCAGCAGCCCCCTCGGGCGGGGGGTTTCCAATGAGCAGTTCTTC
CASSPLGRGVSNEQFF
>.|TRBV25-1|TRBJ2-7|13|.
TGTGCCAGCAGTGAATTGTTCCGGGCGGAGCAGTACTTC
CASSELFRAEQYF
>.|TRBV6-5|TRBJ1-1|14|.
TGTGCCAGCACCAAGGACAGCTTTAACACTGAAGCTTTCTTT
CASTKDSFNTEAFF
>.|TRBV6-1|TRBJ2-6|18|.
TGTGCCAGCAGTGAAGCGATATTCAGGGGCTCTGGGGCCAACGTCCTGACTTTC
CASSEAIFRGSGANVLTF
>.|TRBV20-1|TRBJ1-2|13|few
TGCAGTGCTAGTCCAGGAACTAACTATGGCTACACCTTC
CSASPGTNYGYTF
>TRBD1|TRBV6-5|TRBJ2-1|15|.
TGTGCCAGCAGTCCGGGACAGGGGGGAAACAATGAGCAGTTCTTC
CASSPGQGGNNEQFF
>TRBD1|TRBV11-2|TRBJ2-5|16|.
TGTGCCAGCAGCTCAGGGGGACGTACCACTGGGGAGACCCAGTACTTC
CASSSGGRTTGETQYF
>TRBD1|TRBV7-9|TRBJ1-1|16|.
TGTGCCAGCAGCTATCCGGGACAGGGATTGAACACTGAAGCTTTCTTT
CASSYPGQGLNTEAFF
>TRBD2|TRBV7-3|TRBJ2-1|16|.
TGTGCCAGCAGCACTAGCGGGGGGGCAGGTAAAAATGAGCAGTTCTTC
CASSTSGGAGKNEQFF
>.|TRBV12-3/TRBV12-4|TRBJ1-1|11|few
TGTGCCAGCAGTTCGGACTCTTCGGCTTTCTTT
CASSSDSSAFF
>TRBD2|TRBV7-3|TRBJ2-3|15|.
TGTGCCAGCAGCCGCCTAGCGGGAGGGCGGGATACGCAGTATTTT
CASSRLAGGRDTQYF
>TRBD1|TRBV24-1|TRBJ1-2|14|.
TGTGCCACCAGTGACGGGACAGGGGAGACTGGCTACACCTTC
CATSDGTGETGYTF
>.|TRBV6-1|TRBJ1-5|15|few
TGTGCCAGCAGTGAAGTGGGTAATAGCAATCAGCCCCAGCATTTT
CASSEVGNSNQPQHF
>.|TRBV30|TRBJ2-1|12|.
TGTGCCTGGACTCCGGGATGGGGTGAGCAGTTCTTC
CAWTPGWGEQFF
>.|TRBV6-2/TRBV6-3|TRBJ2-3|12|.
TGTGCCAGCAGTTTCGTCCGGGATACGCAGTATTTT
CASSFVRDTQYF
>TRBD2|TRBV4-3|TRBJ2-1|16|.
TGCGCCAGCAGCCAAGATTTCGGGAGGGCCGTAGATGAGCAGTTCTTC
CASSQDFGRAVDEQFF
>.|TRBV20-1|TRBJ1-2|12|.
TGCAGTGCTAGTATCCGGGATAGTGGCTACACCTTC
CSASIRDSGYTF
>TRBD1|TRBV4-2|TRBJ2-7|18|.
TGTGCCAGCAGCCAAGAAGTGACAGGGGAAAGTGTCTCCTACGAGCAGTACTTC
CASSQEVTGESVSYEQYF
>TRBD1|TRBV3-1/TRBV3-2|TRBJ1-5|14|.
TGTGCCAGCAGCCCCGACAGGGACAATCAGCCCCAGCATTTT
CASSPDRDNQPQHF
>TRBD1|TRBV27|TRBJ1-1|14|.
TGTGCCAGCAGTTTATCGACAGGGGGCACTGAAGCTTTCTTT
CASSLSTGGTEAFF
>TRBD1|TRBV5-1|TRBJ1-3|16|.
TGCGCCAGCAGCTATGCACAGGGGTCCTCTGGAAACACCATATATTTT
CASSYAQGSSGNTIYF
>.|TRBV6-5|TRBJ2-5|13|.
TGTGCCAGCAGTTACACTTTCCAAGAGACCCAGTACTTC
CASSYTFQETQYF
>.|TRBV19|TRBJ1-1|15|.
TGTGCCAGTAGTCCCCTGACACCTAGGAACACTGAAGCTTTCTTT
CASSPLTPRNTEAFF
>.|TRBV15|TRBJ2-7|20|.
TGTGCCACCAGCAGAGATCTCCGTCGAGGGTACCTAAAGGTGGTCCACGAGCAGTACTTC
CATSRDLRRGYLKVVHEQYF
>.|TRBV5-1|TRBJ1-6|16|.
TGCGCCAGCAGCTTGGGGGGACATTTCAATAATTCACCCCTCCACTTT
CASSLGGHFNNSPLHF
>TRBD2|TRBV4-2|TRBJ2-7|16|once
TGTGCCAGCAGCCAAGATAGCATCGGACTAGCATATAAGCAGTACTTC
CASSQDSIGLAYKQYF
>TRBD2|TRBV19|TRBJ2-3|16|once
TGTGCCAGTCAGCGGACTAGCGGGACATCCCGGTATACGCAGTATTTT
CASQRTSGTSRYTQYF
>TRBD1|TRBV6-2/TRBV6-3|TRBJ1-2|14|.
TGTGCCAGCAGTTACTTGGACAGGGACGATGGCTACACCTTC
CASSYLDRDDGYTF
>.|TRBV9|TRBJ2-2|13|.
TGTGCCAGCAGTACCCTTGGGACCGGGGAGCTGTTTTTT
CASSTLGTGELFF
>.|TRBV5-4|TRBJ2-1|15|.
TGTGCCAGCAGCTTGGCCACTTACTCCTACAATGAGCAGTTCTTC
CASSLATYSYNEQFF
>.|TRBV3-1/TRBV3-2|TRBJ2-2|13|.
TGTGCCAGCAGCGGAGGGACCACCGGGGAGCTGTTTTTT
CASSGGTTGELFF
>.|TRBV14|TRBJ2-7|13|.
TGTGCCAGCAGCCAAGAGGTGCGGGGTGAGCAGTACTTC
CASSQEVRGEQYF
>TRBD1|TRBV29-1|TRBJ1-6|13|.
TGCAGCGCCAAGACAGGGGAGAGTTCACCCCTCCACTTT
CSAKTGESSPLHF
>TRBD2|TRBV6-5|TRBJ2-5|16|.
TGTGCCAGCAGTTGGGGTAGCGGGAGGTACCAAGAGACCCAGTACTTC
CASSWGSGRYQETQYF
>TRBD1|TRBV7-2|TRBJ2-1|13|.
TGTGCCAGCAGTTCTAGGACAGGGAATGAGCAGTTCTTC
CASSSRTGNEQFF
>.|TRBV6-5|TRBJ1-2|13|.
TGTGCCAGCAGCACCGGGAACTTTTATGGCTACACCTTC
CASSTGNFYGYTF
>TRBD2|TRBV4-1|TRBJ2-1|16|.
TGCGCCAGCAGCACTTTAGCGGGAGTCAGCTACAATGAGCAGTTCTTC
CASSTLAGVSYNEQFF
>.|TRBV11-1|TRBJ2-1|15|once
TGTGCCAGCAGCTTAGAAGGTGGGTTGAGCAATGAGCAGTTCTTC
CASSLEGGLSNEQFF
>TRBD2|TRBV11-3|TRBJ2-1|15|.
TGTGCCAGCAGCTTAAGCGGGGGGAGTCGGAATGAGCAGTTCTTC
CASSLSGGSRNEQFF
>.|TRBV12-3/TRBV12-4|TRBJ1-2|12|.
TGTGCCAGCAGGGCCGGTGGGGGTGGCTACACCTTC
CASRAGGGGYTF
>.|TRBV7-8|TRBJ1-1|15|.
TGTGCCAGCAGCGATAGGGTGGCAGCGAACACTGAAGCTTTCTTT
CASSDRVAANTEAFF
>.|TRBV30|TRBJ1-5|13|.
TGTGCCTGGAGTAACAGGGTATCCCAGCCCCAGCATTTT
CAWSNRVSQPQHF
>.|TRBV27|TRBJ1-2|15|.
TGTGCCAGCAGTAAAACCGGGGCAGGCAGCTATGGCTACACCTTC
CASSKTGAGSYGYTF
>.|TRBV7-9|TRBJ2-1|12|.
TGTGCCAGCAGCCTCACGGACCGGAAACAGTTCTTC
CASSLTDRKQFF
>.|TRBV7-2|TRBJ2-3|14|once
TGTGCCAGCAGCCCCCGAGAGGGCAAGGATACGCAGTATTTT
CASSPREGKDTQYF
>TRBD2|TRBV7-3|TRBJ2-2|16|.
TGTGCCAGCAGCTCCTCCGGGACTAGCCAGACCGGGGAGCTGTTTTTT
CASSSSGTSQTGELFF
>.|TRBV20-1|TRBJ1-2|12|.
TGCAGTGCTAGTGGGTCACAGCAAGGCTACACCTTC
CSASGSQQGYTF